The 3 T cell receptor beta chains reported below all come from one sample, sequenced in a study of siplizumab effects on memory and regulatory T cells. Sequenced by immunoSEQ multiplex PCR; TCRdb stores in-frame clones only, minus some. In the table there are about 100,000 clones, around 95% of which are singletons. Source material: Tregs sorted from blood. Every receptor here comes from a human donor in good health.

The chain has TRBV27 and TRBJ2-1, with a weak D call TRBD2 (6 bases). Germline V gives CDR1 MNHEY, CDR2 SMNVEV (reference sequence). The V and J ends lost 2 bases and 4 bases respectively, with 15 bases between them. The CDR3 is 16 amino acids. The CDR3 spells CASSLIGLAPYNEQFF. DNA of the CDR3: TGTGCCAGCAGTTTAATAGGCCTAGCGCCATACAATGAGCAGTTCTTC.

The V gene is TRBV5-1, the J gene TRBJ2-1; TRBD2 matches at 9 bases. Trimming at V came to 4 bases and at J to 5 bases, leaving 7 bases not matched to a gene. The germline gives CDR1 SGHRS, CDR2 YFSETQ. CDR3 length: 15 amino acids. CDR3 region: CASSRSGRRDNEQFF. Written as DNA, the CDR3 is TGCGCCAGCAGCCGTAGCGGGAGAAGGGACAATGAGCAGTTCTTC. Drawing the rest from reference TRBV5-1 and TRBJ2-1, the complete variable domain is KAGVTQTPRYLIKTRGQQVTLSCSPISGHRSVSWYQQTPGQGLQFLFEYFSETQRNKGNFPGRFSGRQFSNSRSEMNVSTLELGDSALYLCASSRSGRRDNEQFFGPGTRLTVL.

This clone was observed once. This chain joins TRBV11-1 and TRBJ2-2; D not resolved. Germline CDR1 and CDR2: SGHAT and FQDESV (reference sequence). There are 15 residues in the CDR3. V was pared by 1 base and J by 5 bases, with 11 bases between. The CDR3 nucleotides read TGTGCCAGCAGCTTAGTTCTGGAAGGGACCGGGGAGCTGTTTTTT. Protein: CASSLVLEGTGELFF.